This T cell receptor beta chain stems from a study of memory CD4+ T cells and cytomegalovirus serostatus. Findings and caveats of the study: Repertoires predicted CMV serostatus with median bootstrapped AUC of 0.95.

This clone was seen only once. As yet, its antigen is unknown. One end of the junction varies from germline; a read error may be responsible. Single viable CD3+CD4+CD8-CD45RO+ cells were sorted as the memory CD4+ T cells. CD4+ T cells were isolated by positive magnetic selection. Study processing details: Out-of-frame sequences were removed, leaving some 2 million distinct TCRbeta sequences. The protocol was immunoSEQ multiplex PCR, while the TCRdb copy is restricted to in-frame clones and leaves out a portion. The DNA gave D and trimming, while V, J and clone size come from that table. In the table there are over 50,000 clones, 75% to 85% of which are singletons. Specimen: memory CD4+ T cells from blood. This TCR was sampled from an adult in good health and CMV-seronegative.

The CDR3 sequence: CASSPDRGNAGELFF. The CDR3 region has the DNA TGTGCCAGCTCACCGGACAGGGGGAACGCCGGGGAGCTGTTTTTT. This chain links TRBV18 with TRBJ2-2; 10 nucleotides align to TRBD1. Germline CDR1 reads KGHSH; CDR2 reads LQKENI. This CDR3 is built from 15 residues. Using reference TRBV18 and TRBJ2-2 for the parts outside the CDR3, the full variable domain is NAGVMQNPRHLVRRRGQEARLRCSPMKGHSHVYWYRQLPEEGLKFMVYLQKENIIDESGMPKERFSAEFPKEGPSILRIQQVVRGDSAAYFCASSPDRGNAGELFFGEGSRLTVL.